This T cell receptor (beta chain) was found in a study of patients and donors after allogeneic stem cell transplantation (TCRdb year 2020). A few counts support this clonotype. Its antigen remains undetermined. No qualities accompany the bases; no much larger clone lies one base away. V is shortened by 2 bases, J by 11 bases, and the region joining them spans 13 bases. CDR1 is given as SGHKS and CDR2 as YYEKEE, both from the germline V gene (reference sequence). Taken from cysteine to phenylalanine, the CDR3 has 12 residues. The entry retains the CDR3 DNA only, 36 bases that are in frame from base 1. Libraries were built with RT-PCR. The run used a NextSeq 550. TCRdb reran the public reads through fastp at Q25 and MiXCR, keeping productive beta chains. All rows with the same CDR3 protein become a single entry with the most common DNA and genes. The sample includes tens of thousands of distinct CDR3 sequences, with approximately 26% observed a single time. The ten most abundant clones make up 26% of the sample.

The rearrangement combines TRBV5-5 with TRBJ1-1, with a tentative D gene TRBD1 over 6 matching bases. Sequenced sample: blood, either unsorted or a sorted T cell fraction (not recorded which). This TCR derives from a human donor who was either an allogeneic HSCT recipient or a stem cell or donor lymphocyte infusion donor (not recorded which). It is not recorded whose cells these are; they may come from a transplant donor. This receptor carries the CDR3 CASSFSSTGAFF. The DNA is TGTGCCAGCAGCTTTTCCTCGACAGGCGCTTTCTTT.